The clone carrying this TCR beta chain occurred many times. This entry comes from a study of human T cells and chemical hapten exposure. CDR1 and CDR2 (germline): LGHNA, YNFKEQ. This CDR3 region has 12 residues. Trimming took off 7 bases at V and 7 bases at J, with 11 bases between the two ends. TCRdb re-called the RACE reads with MiXCR, one entry per CDR3 protein. The table has roughly 53,000 distinct CDR3 sequences, roughly 10% seen once. Time point in this sample: patch test 3, about 24 weeks after DPC sensitization. The treatment denotes: therapeutic diphenylcyclopropenone sensitization with weekly scalp DPC.

V gene TRBV4-2 combines with J gene TRBJ2-1, with a possible D match to TRBD1 (5 bases). Sequences were derived from whole blood, sampled in connection with sensitization to the hapten diphenylcyclopropenone (DPC). The TCR was taken from a woman aged 35 to 49 with alopecia areata. Some clones in this sample may be carry-over from other donors' samples. CDR3 in DNA: TGTGCCAGCATAGGGCCAGGGAATGAGCAGTTCTTC. Translation gives CASIGPGNEQFF.